This T cell receptor (beta chain) was obtained from a study of blood T cells in healthy people across ages. Study outcomes and limitations: Using unsorted PBMCs precluded a conclusive naive versus antigen-experienced comparison. Any changes in expanded clonotypes were possibly confounded, as donor CMV status remained unknown.

Next came a second PCR, run for roughly 7 to 12 cycles, which used a sample-barcoded 5' primer along with a J-beta primer mix. MiXCR, applied by TCRdb to the 5' RACE reads, yields one record per CDR3 protein. Among approximately 690,000 distinct CDR3 sequences, around 54% were seen once, and the ten largest hold 30% to 40%. As for this clonotype: The antigen is not known.

The CDR3 runs 15 residues. CDR1 and CDR2 (germline): SGHAT, FQNNGV. The V gene lost 5 bases and the J gene lost 4 bases, with 16 bases spanning the gap. The rearrangement links TRBV11-2 to TRBJ2-3; perhaps TRBD2 as D (7 bases). Input material: blood. The receptor was derived from a man between 60 and 75 years old in good health. CDR3 residues: CASSQGRGAADTQYF. In nucleotides, the CDR3 is TGTGCCAGCAGCCAGGGACGGGGGGCCGCAGATACGCAGTATTTT.